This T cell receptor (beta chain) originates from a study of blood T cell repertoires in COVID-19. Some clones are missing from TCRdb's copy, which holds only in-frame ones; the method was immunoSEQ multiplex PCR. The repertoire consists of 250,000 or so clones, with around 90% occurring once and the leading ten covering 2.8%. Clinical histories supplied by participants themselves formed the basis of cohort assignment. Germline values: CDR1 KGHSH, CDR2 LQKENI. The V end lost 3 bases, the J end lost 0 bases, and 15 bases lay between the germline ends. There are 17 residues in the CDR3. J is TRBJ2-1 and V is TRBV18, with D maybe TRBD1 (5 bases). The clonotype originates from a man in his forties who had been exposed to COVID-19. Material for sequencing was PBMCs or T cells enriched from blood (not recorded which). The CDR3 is CASSPPSRQSSYNEQFF. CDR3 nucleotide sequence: TGTGCCAGCTCACCTCCCTCTCGACAGAGCTCCTACAATGAGCAGTTCTTC.